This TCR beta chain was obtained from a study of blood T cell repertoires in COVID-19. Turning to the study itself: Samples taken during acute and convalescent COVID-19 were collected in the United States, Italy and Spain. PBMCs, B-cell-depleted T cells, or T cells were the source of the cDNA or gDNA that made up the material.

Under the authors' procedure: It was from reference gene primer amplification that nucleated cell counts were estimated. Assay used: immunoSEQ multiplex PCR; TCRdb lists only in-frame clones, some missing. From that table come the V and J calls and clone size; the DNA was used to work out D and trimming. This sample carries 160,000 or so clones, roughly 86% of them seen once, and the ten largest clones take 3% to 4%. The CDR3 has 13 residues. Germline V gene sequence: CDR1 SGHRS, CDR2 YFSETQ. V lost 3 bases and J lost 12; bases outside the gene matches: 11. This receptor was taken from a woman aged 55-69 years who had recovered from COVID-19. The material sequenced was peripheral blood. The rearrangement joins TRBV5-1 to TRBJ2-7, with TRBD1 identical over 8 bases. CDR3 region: CASSSGQATKTYF. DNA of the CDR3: TGCGCCAGCAGCTCGGGACAGGCTACGAAGACGTACTTC.